This T cell receptor (beta chain) was sequenced in a study of CD4 T cells in relation to SARS-CoV-2 and coronaviruses. As for the study in general: The restricting HLA molecule for shared crossreactive spike epitopes was mapped.

As for this clone: The target antigen is unknown.

CD4+ T cells from unexposed donors were obtained before the COVID-19 pandemic (2011-2018). The cells were cultured for about ten days before CD4+ T cells were isolated. CDR1 is LGHDT, CDR2 YNNKEL, per germline (reference sequence). This CDR3 contains 18 residues. Trimming shortened V by 4 bases and J by 3 bases, and 22 bases separated the two germline ends. Overall study findings and caveats: Each donor contributed either pre-pandemic or post-infection samples, not both.

Using immunoSEQ multiplex PCR, the repertoire was profiled, and TCRdb retains in-frame clones only, with some absent. This table has about 19,000 clones, 77% appearing once. The chain has TRBV3-1 (or the pseudogene TRBV3-2) and TRBJ2-1; D unclear. This clonotype was sampled from a human donor in good health. Material for sequencing was CD4+ T cells from PBMCs, cultured in vitro. As DNA, the CDR3 is TGTGCCAGCAGCCGTGAACCGAGTTCGCAAGTAATCTACAATGAGCAGTTCTTC. Translated: CASSREPSSQVIYNEQFF.